The present entry profiles one TCR beta chain with its context. This specimen comes from a study of control samples from healthy donors and cancer patients. Data came from immunoSEQ multiplex PCR; TCRdb stores just in-frame clones and leaves some out. The data hold 250,000 to 300,000 clones, with over 75% observed a single time. Germline CDR1 is SNHLY and CDR2 is FYNNEI. After removal of 5 bases from V and 8 bases from J, the junction contained 3 bases not matched to a gene. This CDR3 is built from 12 residues. Sequenced: PBMCs. The chain recombines TRBV2 with TRBJ1-2; 9 bases align to TRBD1. The receptor comes from a woman aged 55 to 70 with lung cancer. This CDR3 reads CASSRTGEGYTF. Here the CDR3 DNA reads TGTGCCAGCAGTCGGACAGGGGAGGGCTACACCTTC. The entire variable domain, with the rest obtained from reference TRBV2 and TRBJ1-2, is as follows: EPEVTQTPSHQVTQMGQEVILRCVPISNHLYFYWYRQILGQKVEFLVSFYNNEISEKSEIFDDQFSVERPDGSNFTLKIRSTKLEDSAMYFCASSRTGEGYTFGSGTRLTVV.